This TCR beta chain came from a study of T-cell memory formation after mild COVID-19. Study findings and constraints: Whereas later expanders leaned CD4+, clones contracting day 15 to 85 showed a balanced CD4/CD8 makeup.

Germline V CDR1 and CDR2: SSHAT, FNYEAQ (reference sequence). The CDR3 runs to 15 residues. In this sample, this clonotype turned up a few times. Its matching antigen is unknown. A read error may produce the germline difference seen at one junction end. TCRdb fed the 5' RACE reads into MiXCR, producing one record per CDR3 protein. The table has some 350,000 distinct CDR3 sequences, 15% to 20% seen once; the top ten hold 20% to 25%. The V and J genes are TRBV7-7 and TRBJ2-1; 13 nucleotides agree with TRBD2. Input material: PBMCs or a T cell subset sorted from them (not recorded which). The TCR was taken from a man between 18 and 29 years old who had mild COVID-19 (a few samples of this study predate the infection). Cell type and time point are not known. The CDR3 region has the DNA TGTGCTAGCAGCTCAGGGACTAGCGGGATGGGTGAGCAGTTCTTC. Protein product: CASSSGTSGMGEQFF.